Each of the 2 T cell receptor beta chains below was sequenced from the same sample in a study of blood T cell repertoires in COVID-19. Libraries were prepared by immunoSEQ multiplex PCR; TCRdb keeps only in-frame clonotypes and omits some of them. The data hold around 300,000 clones, with around nine tenths observed a single time. The specimen was peripheral blood. The receptors derive from a woman in her seventies with COVID-19, enrolled during active disease.

The rearrangement joins TRBV5-6 to TRBJ2-2, with a possible D match to TRBD2 (6 bases). The germline V and J ends were trimmed by 2 bases and 1 base, with 9 bases remaining between them. Germline assignment: CDR1 SGHDT and CDR2 YYEEEE. This CDR3 is 15 amino acids long. The CDR3 DNA reads as TGTGCCAGCAGCTTTGCGGGGTTGAACACCGGGGAGCTGTTTTTT. Translating it yields CASSFAGLNTGELFF.

V usage is TRBV9 and J usage is TRBJ1-3; D remains unclear. This CDR3 contains 15 residues. Trimming shortened V by 3 bases and J by 4 bases, and 14 bases separated the two germline ends. Germline-derived CDR1 and CDR2 are SGDLS and YYNGEE. CDR3 nucleotides: TGTGCCAGCAGCGCCCTAGGTGACGGGGGAAACACCATATATTTT. This translates into CASSALGDGGNTIYF.